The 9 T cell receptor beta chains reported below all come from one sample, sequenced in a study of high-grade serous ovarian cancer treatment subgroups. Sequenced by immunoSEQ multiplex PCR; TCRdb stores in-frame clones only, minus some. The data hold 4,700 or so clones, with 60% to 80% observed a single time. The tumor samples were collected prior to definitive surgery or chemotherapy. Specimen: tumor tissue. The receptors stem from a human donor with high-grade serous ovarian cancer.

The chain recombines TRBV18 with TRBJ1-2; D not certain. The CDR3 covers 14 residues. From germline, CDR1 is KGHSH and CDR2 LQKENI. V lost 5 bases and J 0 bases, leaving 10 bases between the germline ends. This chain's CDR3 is CASSAQLTNYGYTF. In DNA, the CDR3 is TGTGCCAGCTCAGCGCAGTTAACTAACTATGGCTACACCTTC.

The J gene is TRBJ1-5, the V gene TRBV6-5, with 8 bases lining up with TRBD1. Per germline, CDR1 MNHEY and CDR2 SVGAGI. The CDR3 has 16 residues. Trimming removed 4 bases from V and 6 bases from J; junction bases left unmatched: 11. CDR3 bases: TGTGCCAGCAGTTCCCTAGGGAGGACAGGGACTCAGCCCCAGCATTTT. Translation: CASSSLGRTGTQPQHF.

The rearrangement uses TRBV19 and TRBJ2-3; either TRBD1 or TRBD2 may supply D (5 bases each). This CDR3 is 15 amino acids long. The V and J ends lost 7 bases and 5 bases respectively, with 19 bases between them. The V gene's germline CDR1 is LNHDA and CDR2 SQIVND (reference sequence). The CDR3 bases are TGTGCCAGTAAATCCGGGGCACAAGTCATAGATACGCAGTATTTT. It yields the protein CASKSGAQVIDTQYF.

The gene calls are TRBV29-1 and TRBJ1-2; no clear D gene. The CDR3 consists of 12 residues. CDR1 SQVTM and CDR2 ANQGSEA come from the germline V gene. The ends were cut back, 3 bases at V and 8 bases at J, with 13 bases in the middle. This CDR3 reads CSVDVGGRGYTF. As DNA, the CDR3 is TGCAGCGTTGATGTCGGCGGCCGGGGCTACACCTTC. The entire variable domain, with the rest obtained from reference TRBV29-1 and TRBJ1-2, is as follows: SAVISQKPSRDICQRGTSLTIQCQVDSQVTMMFWYRQQPGQSLTLIATANQGSEATYESGFVIDKFPISRPNLTFSTLTVSNMSPEDSSIYLCSVDVGGRGYTFGSGTRLTVV.

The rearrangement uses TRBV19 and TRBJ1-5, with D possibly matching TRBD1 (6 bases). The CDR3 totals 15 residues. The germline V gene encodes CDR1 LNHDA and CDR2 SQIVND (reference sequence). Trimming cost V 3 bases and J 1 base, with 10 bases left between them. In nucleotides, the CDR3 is TGTGCCAGTAGTATTTGGGGGACAAGCAATCAGCCCCAGCATTTT. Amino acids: CASSIWGTSNQPQHF.

The CDR3 here is CASSRAGTGENIQYF. The CDR3 nucleotides read TGTGCCAGCAGCCGAGCCGGGACAGGAGAAAACATTCAGTACTTC. The chain joins TRBV28 to TRBJ2-4, with TRBD1 identical over 8 bases. Germline loops: CDR1 MDHEN, CDR2 SYDVKM. The ends lost 6 bases at V and 5 bases at J; junction bases unmatched: 9. CDR3 length equals 15 residues.

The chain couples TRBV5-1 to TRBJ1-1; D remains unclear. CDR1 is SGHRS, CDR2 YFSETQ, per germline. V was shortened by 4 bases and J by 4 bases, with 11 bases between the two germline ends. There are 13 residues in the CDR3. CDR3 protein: CASSRDGSTEAFF. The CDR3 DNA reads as TGCGCCAGCAGCCGCGATGGAAGCACTGAAGCTTTCTTT.

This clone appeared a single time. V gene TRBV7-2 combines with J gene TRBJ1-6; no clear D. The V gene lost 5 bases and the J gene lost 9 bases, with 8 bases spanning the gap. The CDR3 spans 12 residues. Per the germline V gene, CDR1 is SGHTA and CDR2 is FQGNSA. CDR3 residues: CASSPGGSPLHF. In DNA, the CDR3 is TGTGCCAGCAGCCCAGGTGGTTCACCCCTCCACTTT.

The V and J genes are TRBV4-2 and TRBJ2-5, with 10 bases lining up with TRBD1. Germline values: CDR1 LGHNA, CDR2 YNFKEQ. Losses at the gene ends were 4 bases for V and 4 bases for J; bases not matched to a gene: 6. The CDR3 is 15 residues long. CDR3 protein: CASSPGQGMGETQYF. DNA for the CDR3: TGTGCCAGCAGCCCGGGACAGGGGATGGGAGAGACCCAGTACTTC.